The source of this T cell receptor (beta chain) is a study of T cell responses to AZD1222 COVID-19 vaccine (dated by TCRdb to the early 2020s). Looking at the study overall: AZD1222 recipients with second doses at about 4 weeks or about 12 weeks were pooled, because spike-specific TCR depth and breadth did not differ between schedules. TCR sequencing covered fewer than 250 trial participants: 207 given two doses of AZD1222 and approximately 26 given two doses of MenACWY control vaccine. Trial participants were enrolled by age into subgroups of 18-55, 56-69 and 70-plus years, and around 150, 29 and 61 TCR-sequenced participants, respectively, were included in these subgroups. Study-level results and caveats: Vaccine-associated CD4 TCRs spanned the whole spike protein, with dominant responses in regions 160-218 and 743-854. In the small 56-69-year group, the increase in depth fell short of significance, most likely because of low power. A significant rise in spike-specific TCR breadth and depth was observed after two AZD1222 doses relative to day 0 and relative to MenACWY recipients. Nearly half of unique spike-specific TCRs reportedly recognized epitopes outside regions mutated in the B.1.351 and B.1.1.7 variants. Participants were mostly white British, with more females than males. The authors suggested clonal diversity may have been underestimated. Because no day 14 peak-response samples were available, the repertoires could be characterized only after the peak T cell response. Conclusions about previously exposed vaccinees were limited because only six or seven AZD1222 recipients were SARS-CoV-2 seropositive at baseline.

The CDR3 regions of human TCRbeta chains were analyzed by immunosequencing. In the original analysis: TCRs in the repertoires were compared against a reference library of SARS-CoV-2-specific TCRs that had been generated with the MIRA antigen-specificity platform. Breadth meant the fraction of unique TCRs that were SARS-CoV-2-associated, whereas depth meant the fraction of total T cells that were SARS-CoV-2-associated. Each spike-specific TCR was assigned to its reactive spike region and to a CD4 or CD8 class using the MIRA data. Log10-transformed breadth and depth values were compared by one-way ANOVA with Sidak's multiple comparisons tests. TCRdb took over this immuneACCESS table, retaining in-frame rearrangements with V and J assigned. Such tables are incomplete; in checked studies, under half of the missing clones stem from an unresolved V gene, and the remainder is unexplained. V and J calls and clone size are those listed in that table; D and trimming were worked out from the DNA. This sample holds about 83,000 clones; more than 70% were observed only once. The top ten clones comprise about 9.5% of the sample.

The meaning of the sample's time point label: baseline before first vaccination. Vaccinee samples came from UK trials COV001 and COV002, including a single-blind randomized controlled phase 2/3 trial of AZD1222 (ChAdOx1 nCoV-19) in healthy adults. Trial participant PBMC samples were collected at day 0 and day 28 after the second dose for TCRbeta chain sequencing. In this sample, this clone turned up once. No cognate antigen has been identified for it. Qualities for individual bases were not recorded, and no much larger clone is one base off. The sequencing used peripheral blood, collected on day 0 of AZD1222 vaccination. This clonotype was sampled from an adult in good health.

The nucleotides are TGTGCCAGCAGCAAAAAATTCGGGCAACCGTCCGGGACCCAGCATTTT. It codes for CASSKKFGQPSGTQHF. The chain links TRBV21-1 with TRBJ1-5. TRBV21-1 is annotated as a pseudogene. The CDR3 goes from the cysteine to the phenylalanine over 16 residues. CDR3 DNA is the only sequence kept; it has 48 bases, read in frame from the first base.